This is a list of T cell receptor beta chains from one sample in a study of T cell repertoires in cytomegalovirus infection. TCRdb ran MiXCR on the reads and lists one entry per CDR3 protein. The table records more than 250,000 distinct CDR3 sequences, roughly 25% of them present only once. No cognate antigen is known for these TCRs. Material: cultured PBMCs, obtained from culture after CMV antigen stimulation. All receptors derive from a human donor in good health (CMV status not recorded). Some clones in this sample may be carry-over from other donors' samples. Both conserved end residues are part of each CDR3. The D gene is left open where the match is weak. Part of the rows lack a size; the others show once, few, many or a class for expanded clones.

-,14,TRBV2,-,TRBJ1-2,CASSVFLQPGIITF,TGTGCCAGCAGTGTCTTTCTCCAACCAGGGATAATTACCTTC
-,12,TRBV10-3,-,TRBJ2-7,CAIGRGLTEQYF,TGTGCCATCGGTCGGGGGCTGACCGAGCAGTACTTC
-,13,TRBV10-3,-,TRBJ2-2,CATSDRGTGELFF,TGTGCCACTTCGGACCGGGGCACCGGGGAGCTGTTTTTT
few,16,TRBV12-3/TRBV12-4,TRBD2,TRBJ2-3,CASSDGTSTPTDTQYF,TGTGCCAGCAGTGACGGGACTAGCACCCCCACAGATACGCAGTATTTT
-,13,TRBV20-1,-,TRBJ2-2,CSATRDNTGELFF,TGCAGTGCTACCCGGGACAACACCGGGGAGCTGTTTTTT
-,16,TRBV6-2/TRBV6-3,TRBD1,TRBJ1-6,CASRPRQGTKNSPLHF,TGTGCCAGCAGACCCCGACAGGGGACGAAAAATTCACCCCTCCACTTT
-,19,TRBV28,TRBD2,TRBJ2-6,CASSPLGLAGHSGADVLTF,TGTGCCAGCAGTCCCTTGGGACTAGCGGGCCACTCTGGGGCCGACGTCCTGACTTTC
few,22,TRBV7-2,-,TRBJ2-7,CASSLFLGQLPSSPTSSYEQYF,TGTGCCAGCAGCTTATTTTTAGGACAGCTACCCTCCTCCCCGACGAGCTCCTACGAGCAGTACTTC
few,13,TRBV7-2,-,TRBJ2-5,CASSFQERETQYF,TGTGCCAGCAGCTTTCAAGAAAGGGAGACCCAGTACTTC
many,14,TRBV7-2,-,TRBJ2-3,CASMLYGDTDTQYF,TGTGCCAGCATGCTCTATGGGGATACAGATACGCAGTATTTT
-,13,TRBV7-2,-,TRBJ2-4,CASSPFAGHIQYF,TGTGCCAGCAGCCCCTTCGCGGGCCACATTCAGTACTTC
few,14,TRBV11-2,-,TRBJ2-3,CASSPVGITDTQYF,TGTGCCAGCAGCCCCGTGGGGATCACAGATACGCAGTATTTT
few,14,TRBV7-6,-,TRBJ2-3,CASRLFEGGGTQYF,TGTGCCAGCAGATTATTCGAGGGGGGCGGTACGCAGTATTTT
few,14,TRBV6-2/TRBV6-3,-,TRBJ1-5,CASSRGAPREPQHF,TGTGCCAGCAGCCGGGGGGCCCCTCGGGAACCCCAGCATTTT
-,15,TRBV6-1,-,TRBJ2-3,CASSDSWASTDTQYF,TGTGCCAGCAGTGATAGTTGGGCTAGCACAGATACGCAGTATTTT
-,17,TRBV15,-,TRBJ2-2,CATSPRPAALDTGELFF,TGTGCCACCAGCCCCAGGCCGGCGGCTTTGGACACCGGGGAGCTGTTTTTT
few,14,TRBV11-3,-,TRBJ2-5,CASSPAASRETQYF,TGTGCCAGCAGCCCCGCCGCGAGCCGAGAGACCCAGTACTTC
few,14,TRBV4-3,-,TRBJ1-5,CASSQDQFMPPQHF,TGCGCCAGCAGCCAAGATCAATTCATGCCGCCCCAGCATTTT
-,14,TRBV7-9,-,TRBJ1-4,CASSQPQEDEKLFF,TGTGCCAGCAGCCAACCACAAGAAGACGAAAAACTGTTTTTT
many,16,TRBV7-2,TRBD1,TRBJ1-5,CASSYQGASSNQPQHF,TGTGCCAGCAGCTACCAGGGGGCTTCCAGCAATCAGCCCCAGCATTTT
once,11,TRBV5-5,-,TRBJ1-1,CASSLFAEAFF,TGTGCCAGCAGCTTGTTCGCTGAAGCTTTCTTT
few,15,TRBV5-4,-,TRBJ1-1,CASSYRQVPNTEAFF,TGTGCCAGCAGCTACCGACAGGTCCCGAACACTGAAGCTTTCTTT
few,15,TRBV6-4,TRBD2,TRBJ2-1,CASSDVAGGDNEQFF,TGTGCCAGCAGTGACGTAGCGGGAGGGGACAATGAGCAGTTCTTC
-,14,TRBV29-1,-,TRBJ1-2,CSVEDRQSNYGYTF,TGCAGCGTTGAAGATCGACAGTCTAACTATGGCTACACCTTC
-,15,TRBV7-7,TRBD2,TRBJ2-5,CASSPRGGVQETQYF,TGTGCTAGCAGCCCCCGGGGAGGGGTCCAAGAGACCCAGTACTTC
few,13,TRBV7-2,-,TRBJ1-1,CASSDQAGTEAFF,TGTGCCAGCAGCGACCAAGCTGGGACTGAAGCTTTCTTT
-,14,TRBV6-2/TRBV6-3,TRBD2,TRBJ2-1,CASIRTSGYNEQFF,TGTGCCAGCATTAGGACTAGCGGATACAATGAGCAGTTCTTC
-,15,TRBV6-5,-,TRBJ2-1,CASSYSWTAYNEQFF,TGTGCCAGCAGTTACTCGTGGACAGCCTACAATGAGCAGTTCTTC
-,14,TRBV2,-,TRBJ2-4,CASSDGETLNIQYF,TGTGCCAGCAGTGACGGGGAGACACTAAACATTCAGTACTTC
-,12,TRBV6-2/TRBV6-3,-,TRBJ2-2,CAAGQTTGELFF,TGTGCCGCGGGACAAACCACCGGGGAGCTGTTTTTT
-,11,TRBV6-6,-,TRBJ1-1,CASGFSTEAFF,TGTGCCAGCGGTTTCTCCACTGAAGCTTTCTTT
many,15,TRBV11-2,-,TRBJ2-1,CASSFQTRASNEQFF,TGTGCCAGCAGCTTCCAGACTAGAGCGTCCAATGAGCAGTTCTTC
-,14,TRBV4-3,TRBD1,TRBJ1-2,CASSLSGGGYGYTF,TGCGCCAGCAGCCTATCAGGGGGCGGCTATGGCTACACCTTC
-,14,TRBV7-8,-,TRBJ2-2,CASSSRDPTGELFF,TGTGCCAGCAGCTCCCGGGACCCCACCGGGGAGCTGTTTTTT
many,14,TRBV7-2,TRBD2,TRBJ2-5,CASKASGTQETQYF,TGTGCCAGCAAGGCTAGCGGGACCCAAGAGACCCAGTACTTC
-,18,TRBV18,-,TRBJ2-4,CASSLGSRGVLAKNIQYF,TGTGCCAGCTCTCTAGGGTCCCGCGGAGTTCTAGCCAAAAACATTCAGTACTTC
-,16,TRBV6-2/TRBV6-3,-,TRBJ2-1,CASSYRAGSSYNEQFF,TGTGCCAGCAGTTACAGGGCCGGGAGCTCCTACAATGAGCAGTTCTTC
many,15,TRBV7-9,-,TRBJ2-1,CASSSTSTSYNEQFF,TGTGCCAGCAGCTCTACTAGTACGTCCTACAATGAGCAGTTCTTC
-,12,TRBV10-3,-,TRBJ2-3,CASGEPTDTQYF,TGTGCCTCGGGAGAACCCACAGATACGCAGTATTTT
few,12,TRBV7-3,-,TRBJ1-1,CASSLVQGEAFF,TGTGCCAGCAGCTTAGTACAGGGAGAAGCTTTCTTT
few,15,TRBV12-3/TRBV12-4,-,TRBJ1-1,CASSLGGSMNTEAFF,TGTGCCAGCAGTCTTGGGGGATCCATGAACACTGAAGCTTTCTTT
few,11,TRBV12-3/TRBV12-4,-,TRBJ1-2,CASSNSGGYTF,TGTGCCAGCAGCAACAGCGGGGGCTACACCTTC
few,15,TRBV6-5,TRBD1,TRBJ2-7,CASSYGTGPSYEQYF,TGTGCCAGCAGTTATGGGACAGGGCCCTCCTACGAGCAGTACTTC
few,11,TRBV19,-,TRBJ1-5,CASSGQSPQHF,TGTGCCAGTAGCGGACAAAGTCCCCAGCATTTT
many,13,TRBV7-2,-,TRBJ2-1,CASSPLIFHEQFF,TGTGCCAGCAGCCCTCTCATTTTCCATGAGCAGTTCTTC
few,16,TRBV5-4,TRBD2,TRBJ2-1,CASSGYSGSGDNEQFF,TGTGCCAGCAGCGGATATAGCGGGAGTGGGGACAATGAGCAGTTCTTC
many,14,TRBV7-9,TRBD1,TRBJ1-1,CASSLTGGVTEAFF,TGTGCCAGCAGTCTTACAGGGGGCGTCACTGAAGCTTTCTTT
once,13,TRBV15,TRBD1,TRBJ2-7,CATSPGQSYEQYF,TGTGCCACCAGCCCGGGACAGTCCTACGAGCAGTACTTC
-,16,TRBV7-9,TRBD2,TRBJ2-1,CASSLRASGPYNEQFF,TGTGCCAGCAGCTTACGGGCTAGCGGGCCTTACAATGAGCAGTTCTTC
few,16,TRBV5-6,TRBD1,TRBJ2-2,CASSWDRDVNTGELFF,TGTGCCAGCAGCTGGGACAGGGATGTCAACACCGGGGAGCTGTTTTTT
many,15,TRBV7-8,-,TRBJ2-1,CASSLSESSYNEQFF,TGTGCCAGCAGCTTAAGCGAATCCTCCTACAATGAGCAGTTCTTC